This section outlines one T cell receptor (beta chain) sequence together with its context. The V gene end was trimmed by 5 bases and the J gene end by 1 base; junction bases not matched to a gene: 9. The CDR3 sequence is 18 residues long. The germline V gene has CDR1 SNHLY and CDR2 FYNNEI. The data were obtained in a study of T cell changes during pregnancy in multiple sclerosis. The repertoire was sequenced with immunoSEQ multiplex PCR; TCRdb's copy has only in-frame clones and lacks some. The data show roughly 89,000 clones, approximately 95% seen once. The clonotype originates from a female donor in good health, enrolled as a control in a pregnancy study. V usage is TRBV2 and J usage is TRBJ2-5, with TRBD2 matching over 14 bases. The sequencing used peripheral blood, collected after pregnancy. The CDR3 region has the DNA TGTGCCAGCAGTATTCGGACTAGCGGGAGGAGATCCCAAGAGACCCAGTACTTC. Its protein product is CASSIRTSGRRSQETQYF.